This T cell receptor (beta chain) was identified in a study of regulatory T cells in long-lasting Graves disease. With iRepertoire HTBI primers and Arm-PCR of CDR3 regions, TCR beta libraries were built. TCRdb redid the calling of the multiplex PCR reads with MiXCR, one entry per CDR3 protein. The table has approximately 230,000 distinct CDR3 sequences, 15% to 20% seen once. Study-wide results and limits: Persistent cases of Graves' showed reduced TCR diversity relative to newly diagnosed patients. Shared public clonotypes totalled roughly 2,500 in persistent patients, compared with approximately 970 in new patients.

The table lists this clonotype with many counts. The antigen remains unidentified. CDR3 size: 13 residues. The germline V gene encodes CDR1 DFQATT and CDR2 SNEGSKA (reference sequence). V was trimmed by 5 bases and J by 3 bases, leaving 13 bases between them. The time point: newly diagnosed GD, antithyroid drugs for less than 3 months. From RNA extracted from PBMCs, the TCR library was made. This TCR derives from a female donor with Graves disease. The chain recombines TRBV20-1 with TRBJ1-1, with D possibly TRBD1 on 5 matching bases. The starting material was peripheral blood mononuclear cells (PBMCs), obtained at new diagnosis, from a patient treated with antithyroid drugs. CDR3 sequence: CSASGGGYTEAFF. CDR3 DNA: TGCAGTGCTTCCGGGGGGGGGTACACTGAAGCTTTCTTT.